Here is one TCR beta chain with its context. The data were taken from a study of CD8 T cells in Susac syndrome. Study background: When blood was collected, patients with Susac syndrome were therapy-naive, were taking corticosteroids, or were receiving intravenous immunoglobulin alone.

TCR beta from blood CD8+ and CD4+ T cells was sequenced. The CDR3 extends over 15 amino acids. V was trimmed by 7 bases and J by 1 base, leaving 16 bases between them. The germline V gene encodes CDR1 KGHDR and CDR2 SFDVKD. An input of roughly 0.5 to 1 ug of RNA was subjected to reverse transcription using random hexamers. The immunoSEQ assay covered 54 Vbeta and 13 Jbeta segments for CDR3. TCRdb reprocessed the immunoSEQ multiplex PCR reads via MiXCR and lists one record per CDR3 protein. The sample records tens of thousands of distinct CDR3 sequences, approximately 96% being singletons. This TCR came from a human donor with Susac syndrome. The specimen sequenced was CD8+ T cells from PBMCs. The rearrangement uses TRBV24-1 and TRBJ2-7; D gene uncertain. CDR3 DNA: TGTGCCACCAGCCTACGTGGGGTAAGGTCCTACGAGCAGTACGTC. Translation: CATSLRGVRSYEQYV.